This T cell receptor (beta chain) came from a study of blood T cells in healthy people across ages. Study results and limitations: Diversity of TCR beta per million T cells declined in a roughly linear way with age.

With regard to this clonotype: Antigen specificity is unknown.

Combining a sample-barcoded 5' primer with a J-beta primer mix, a second PCR ran for about 7 to 12 cycles. A template-switch adaptor with 12 random nucleotides tagged each cDNA molecule. Every sample gave at least 2.5 million paired-end reads containing CDR3. TCRdb re-called the 5' RACE reads with MiXCR, one entry per CDR3 protein. The table has under 2,000,000 distinct CDR3 sequences, about 50% seen once; the top ten hold less than 2.5%. CDR1 and CDR2 (germline): SGHKS, YYEKEE (reference sequence). The length of the CDR3 is 16 residues. V was trimmed by 5 bases and J by 3 bases, leaving 18 bases between them. Healthy Caucasians from Russia aged 6 to 90 served as donors.

This TCR came from a woman between 35 and 50 years old in good health. This chain uses TRBV5-5 with TRBJ1-5; no firm D call. The sequenced sample consisted of blood. The CDR3 bases are TGTGCCAGCAGTAGGCAAGTCGGCTTGGACAATCAGCCCCAGCATTTT. Residues: CASSRQVGLDNQPQHF.